This note documents a single T cell receptor beta chain sequence. What was amplified from RNA transcripts were TCR beta CDR3 regions. The primer set for the first-round RT-PCR of the TCR CDR3 was HTBI. One entry per CDR3 protein results from TCRdb running MiXCR on the multiplex PCR reads. The table includes under 350,000 distinct CDR3 sequences, 15% to 20% detected once. Patients were excluded for uncontrolled infection, other autoimmune disease, pregnancy or lactation. This sample stems from a study of T cells in Graves' hyperthyroidism and ophthalmopathy. This receptor was identified in a woman between 50 and 59 years old with Graves' hyperthyroidism. Specimen: blood.

The CDR3 sequence: CSARTDLNEKLFF. The CDR3 DNA reads as TGCAGTGCACGGACTGACCTTAATGAAAAACTGTTTTTT. This chain joins TRBV20-1 and TRBJ1-4; no definite D call. Trimming took off 6 bases at V and 4 bases at J, with 12 bases between the two ends. The CDR3 has 13 residues. Per the germline V gene, CDR1 is DFQATT and CDR2 is SNEGSKA (reference sequence).